This T cell receptor beta chain is from a study of blood T cell repertoires in COVID-19. As for the study in general: COVID-19 samples from acute and convalescent phases originated in the United States, Italy and Spain. PBMCs, B-cell-depleted T cells, or T cells were the source of the cDNA or gDNA that made up the material.

Losses at the gene ends were 0 bases for V and 5 bases for J; bases not matched to a gene: 4. This CDR3 has 15 amino acids. Germline V gives CDR1 PRHDT, CDR2 FYEKMQ (reference sequence). Under the authors' procedure: The assay estimated nucleated cells by amplifying reference gene primers. Profiled with immunoSEQ multiplex PCR; TCRdb holds only in-frame clones, not every one. V, J and clone size are taken as reported in that table, and D and trimming were inferred from the DNA itself. The repertoire holds approximately 6,300 clones, more than 65% seen once, with around 15% in the top ten. This sequence was found in a man aged 55-75 years with acute or convalescent COVID-19. The chain uses TRBV13 and TRBJ1-5, with 7 positions matching TRBD1. The sample consisted of peripheral blood. CDR3 coding DNA: TGTGCCAGCAGCTTAGGGGCAACAGGGGATCAGCCCCAGCATTTT. Its translation is CASSLGATGDQPQHF.